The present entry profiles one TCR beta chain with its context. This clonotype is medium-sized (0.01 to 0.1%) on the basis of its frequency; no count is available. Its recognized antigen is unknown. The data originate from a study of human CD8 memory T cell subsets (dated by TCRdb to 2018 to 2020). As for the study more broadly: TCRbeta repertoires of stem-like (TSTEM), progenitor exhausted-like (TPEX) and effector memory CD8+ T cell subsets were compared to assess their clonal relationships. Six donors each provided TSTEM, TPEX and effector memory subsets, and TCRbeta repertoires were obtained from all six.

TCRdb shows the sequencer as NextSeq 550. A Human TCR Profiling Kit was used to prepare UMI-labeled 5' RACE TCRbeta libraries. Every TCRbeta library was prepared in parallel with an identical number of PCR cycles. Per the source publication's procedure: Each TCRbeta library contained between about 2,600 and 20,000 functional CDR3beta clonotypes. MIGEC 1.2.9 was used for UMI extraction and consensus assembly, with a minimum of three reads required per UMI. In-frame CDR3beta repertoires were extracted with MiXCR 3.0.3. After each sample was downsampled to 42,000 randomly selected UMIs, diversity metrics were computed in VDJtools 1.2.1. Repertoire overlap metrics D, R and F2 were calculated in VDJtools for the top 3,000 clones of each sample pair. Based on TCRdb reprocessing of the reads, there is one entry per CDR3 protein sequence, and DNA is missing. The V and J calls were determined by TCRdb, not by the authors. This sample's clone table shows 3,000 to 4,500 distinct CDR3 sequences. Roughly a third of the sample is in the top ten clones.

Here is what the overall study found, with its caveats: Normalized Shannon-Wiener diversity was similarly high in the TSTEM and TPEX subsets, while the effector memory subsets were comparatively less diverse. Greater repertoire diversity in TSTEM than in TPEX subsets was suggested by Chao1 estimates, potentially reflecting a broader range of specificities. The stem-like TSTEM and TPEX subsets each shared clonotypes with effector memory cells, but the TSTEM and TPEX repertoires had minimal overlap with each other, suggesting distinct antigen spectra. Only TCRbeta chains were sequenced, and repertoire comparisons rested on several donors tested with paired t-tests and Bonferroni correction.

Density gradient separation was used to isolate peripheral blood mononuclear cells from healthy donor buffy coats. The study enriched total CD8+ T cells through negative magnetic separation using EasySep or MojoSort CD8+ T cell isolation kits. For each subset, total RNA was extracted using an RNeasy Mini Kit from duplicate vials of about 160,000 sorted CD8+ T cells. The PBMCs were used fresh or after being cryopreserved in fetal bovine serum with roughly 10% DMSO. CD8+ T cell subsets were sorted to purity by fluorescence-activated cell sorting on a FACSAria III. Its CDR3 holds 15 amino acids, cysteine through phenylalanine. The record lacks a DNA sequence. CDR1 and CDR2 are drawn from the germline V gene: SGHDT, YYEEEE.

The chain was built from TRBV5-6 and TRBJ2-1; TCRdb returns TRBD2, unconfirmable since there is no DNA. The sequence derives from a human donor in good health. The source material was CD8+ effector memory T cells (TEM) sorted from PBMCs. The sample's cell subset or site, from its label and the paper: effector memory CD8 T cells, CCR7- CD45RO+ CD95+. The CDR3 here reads CASSLGLAAGNEQFF.